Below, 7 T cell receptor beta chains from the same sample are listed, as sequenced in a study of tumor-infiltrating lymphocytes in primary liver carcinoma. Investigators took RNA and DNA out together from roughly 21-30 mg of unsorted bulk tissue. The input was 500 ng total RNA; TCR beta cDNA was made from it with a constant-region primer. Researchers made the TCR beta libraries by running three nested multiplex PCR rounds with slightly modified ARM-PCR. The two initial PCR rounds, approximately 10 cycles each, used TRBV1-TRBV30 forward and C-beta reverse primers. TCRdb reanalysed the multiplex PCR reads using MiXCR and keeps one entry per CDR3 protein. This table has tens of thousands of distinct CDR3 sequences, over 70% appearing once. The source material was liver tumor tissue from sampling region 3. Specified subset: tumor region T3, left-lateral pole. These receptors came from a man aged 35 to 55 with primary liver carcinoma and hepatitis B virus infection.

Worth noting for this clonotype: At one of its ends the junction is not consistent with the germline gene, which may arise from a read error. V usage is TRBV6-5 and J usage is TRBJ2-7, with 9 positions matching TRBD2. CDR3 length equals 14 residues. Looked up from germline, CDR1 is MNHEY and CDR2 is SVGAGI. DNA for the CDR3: TGTGCTTCCACGCCGGAGGGACTAGCCTACGATCAGTACTTC. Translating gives CASTPEGLAYDQYF.

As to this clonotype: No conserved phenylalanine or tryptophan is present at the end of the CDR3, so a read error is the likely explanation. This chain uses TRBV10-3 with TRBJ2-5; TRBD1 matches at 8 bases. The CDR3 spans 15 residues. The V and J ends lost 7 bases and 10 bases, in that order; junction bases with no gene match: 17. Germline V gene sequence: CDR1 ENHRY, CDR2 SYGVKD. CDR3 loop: CAIIAEGQGLGVQYL. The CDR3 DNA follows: TGTGCCATCATTGCCGAAGGACAGGGTCTCGGGGTCCAGTACTTA.

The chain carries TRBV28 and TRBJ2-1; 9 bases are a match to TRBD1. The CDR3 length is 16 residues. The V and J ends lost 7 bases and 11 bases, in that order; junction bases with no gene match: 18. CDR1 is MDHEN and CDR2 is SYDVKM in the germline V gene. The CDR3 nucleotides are TGTGCCAGCACTATAGCTTTGGGGACAGGGTCCAGCCAGCAGTTCTTC. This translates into CASTIALGTGSSQQFF.

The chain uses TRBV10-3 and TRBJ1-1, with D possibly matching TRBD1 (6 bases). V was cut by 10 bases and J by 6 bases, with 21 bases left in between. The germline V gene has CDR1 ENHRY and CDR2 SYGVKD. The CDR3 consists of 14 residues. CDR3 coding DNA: TGTGCCACGCGGCCGACAGGAGGCGTACCTGAAGCTTTCTTT. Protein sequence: CATRPTGGVPEAFF.

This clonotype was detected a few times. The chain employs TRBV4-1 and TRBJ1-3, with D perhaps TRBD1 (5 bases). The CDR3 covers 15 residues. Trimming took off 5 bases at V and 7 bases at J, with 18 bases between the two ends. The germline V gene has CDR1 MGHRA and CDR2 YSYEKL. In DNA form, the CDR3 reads TGCGCCAGCAGCTCGCCTCCGGGACTTACGAACACCATATATTTT. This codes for CASSSPPGLTNTIYF.

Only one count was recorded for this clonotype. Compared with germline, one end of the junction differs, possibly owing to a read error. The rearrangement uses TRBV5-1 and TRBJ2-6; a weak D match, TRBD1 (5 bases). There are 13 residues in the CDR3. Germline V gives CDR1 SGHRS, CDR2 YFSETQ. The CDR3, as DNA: TGCGCCAGCAACGACGCTGGGGCCAACATCCTGACCTTC. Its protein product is CASNDAGANILTF.

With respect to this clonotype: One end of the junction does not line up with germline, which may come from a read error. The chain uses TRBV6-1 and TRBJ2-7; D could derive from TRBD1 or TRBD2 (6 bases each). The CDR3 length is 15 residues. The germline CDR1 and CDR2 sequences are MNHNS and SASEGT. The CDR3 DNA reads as TGTGCCAGCAGTGAAGCGGCTAGCGAGAGGGGGGAGCAATACTTC. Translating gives CASSEAASERGEQYF.